This TCR beta chain was obtained from a study of shared T cell receptors in the human thymus. Some clones are missing from TCRdb's copy, which holds only in-frame ones; the method was immunoSEQ multiplex PCR. The top ten hold roughly 0.0094% of the sample, which has some 660,000 clones, 80% to 90% seen once. V lost 6 bases and J lost 0, with 11 bases in between. The CDR3 loop spans 14 amino acids. Looked up from germline, CDR1 is MNHNY and CDR2 is SVGAGI (reference sequence). The same sample was also studied in work on human thymus T cells. From that study: Donation was from healthy Finnish infants who were having corrective surgery that addressed congenital heart defects. Resections were taken during corrective heart surgery, and the thymus tissue came from these. In thymic and blood repertoires alike, V and J usage looked biased. Thymic repertoires of unrelated individuals were reported in related research to overlap highly.

The chain combines TRBV6-6 with TRBJ1-1; maybe TRBD1 (6 bases). The clonotype originates from a boy under two years old with a congenital heart defect. Sequenced: thymocytes. The CDR3 here is CASSRQDMNTEAFF. CDR3 DNA sequence: TGTGCCAGCAGCCGACAGGATATGAACACTGAAGCTTTCTTT.